A single sample gave rise to the 9 T cell receptor beta chains below, sequenced in a study of identical twins. MiXCR, applied by TCRdb to the 5' RACE reads, yields one record per CDR3 protein. This table holds 540,000 or so distinct CDR3 sequences, approximately 20% found once. The same data also contributed to another study, on yellow fever vaccine responses in identical twins.

The sample taken for sequencing was CD4+ T cells sorted from blood. These receptors were taken from a young woman in good health.

The gene calls are TRBV9 and TRBJ2-5, with D uncertain. CDR1 and CDR2 from the germline V gene are SGDLS and YYNGEE. Trimming stripped 4 bases from V and 3 bases from J, with 10 bases between. The CDR3 consists of 13 residues. CDR3 region: CASSKNSEETQYF. The CDR3 coding sequence is TGTGCCAGCAGCAAAAACTCAGAAGAGACCCAGTACTTC.

This chain joins TRBV28 and TRBJ2-1, with 12 bases identical to TRBD2. V shed 6 bases and J 0 bases; nucleotides not matched to a gene: 9. The CDR3 runs to 18 residues. CDR1 and CDR2 from the germline V gene are MDHEN and SYDVKM. The CDR3 loop reads CASSSGLAGPYSYNEQFF. The DNA of the CDR3 is TGTGCCAGCAGCTCCGGACTAGCGGGGCCCTACTCCTACAATGAGCAGTTCTTC.

In nucleotides, the CDR3 is TGTGCCAGCAGCTTACATGGGACTAGCGGCAACAATGAGCAGTTCTTC. This codes for CASSLHGTSGNNEQFF. V usage is TRBV7-9 and J usage is TRBJ2-1; TRBD2 aligns across 11 bases. In germline, CDR1 is SEHNR, CDR2 FQNEAQ (reference sequence). Germline trimming cut 2 bases from V and 5 bases from J; bases unmatched to any gene: 5. This CDR3 region has 16 residues.

The chain couples TRBV3-1 to TRBJ1-6; TRBD1 agrees at 8 bases. This CDR3 has 15 residues. Trimming cost V 2 bases and J 7 bases; bases outside gene matches: 4. Germline loops: CDR1 LGHDT, CDR2 YNNKEL (reference sequence). Written as DNA, the CDR3 is TGTGCCAGCAGCCAATCTCGACAGGGGAATTCACCCCTCCACTTT. This codes for CASSQSRQGNSPLHF.

The genes are TRBV18 and TRBJ1-4; D remains unclear. The CDR3 extends over 17 amino acids. V lost 2 bases to trimming and J lost 0 bases, with 13 bases between them. The V gene's germline CDR1 is KGHSH and CDR2 LQKENI. This chain's CDR3 is CASSPVRTQATNEKLFF. Here the CDR3 DNA reads TGTGCCAGCTCACCAGTTAGGACTCAAGCAACTAATGAAAAACTGTTTTTT.

This clonotype was detected a few times. The rearrangement joins TRBV12-3 or TRBV12-4 to TRBJ2-5, with 7 bases aligning to TRBD1. J gave up 5 bases and V 7 bases, and 10 bases lay outside the gene matches. This CDR3 has 14 amino acids. CDR3 protein: CASTPTGIRETQYF. CDR3 nucleotide sequence: TGTGCCAGCACCCCGACAGGGATAAGGGAGACCCAGTACTTC.

The table lists this clonotype with a few counts. The chain employs TRBV12-3 or TRBV12-4 and TRBJ1-2; 7 positions match TRBD1. Germline trimming cut 0 bases from V and 4 bases from J; bases unmatched to any gene: 8. CDR3 length: 16 residues. The CDR3 region is CASSLADRVGGYGYTF. CDR3 coding DNA: TGTGCCAGCAGTTTAGCTGACAGGGTCGGTGGCTATGGCTACACCTTC.

This clonotype was seen many times. Compared with germline, one end of the junction differs, possibly owing to a read error. The CDR3 spells CASSSRLAAYNEQFF. The CDR3 nucleotides read TGCGCCAGCAGCTCCCGACTAGCGGCTTACAATGAGCAGTTCTTC. J is TRBJ2-1 and V is TRBV6-5; 9 bases are a match to TRBD2. The CDR3 contains 15 residues. In germline, CDR1 is MNHEY, CDR2 SVGAGI.

The gene calls are TRBV5-1 and TRBJ2-3; 12 positions agree with TRBD2. The CDR3 covers 18 residues. The germline CDR1 and CDR2 sequences are SGHRS and YFSETQ. V dropped 2 bases and J dropped 0; count of bases not matched to a gene: 7. The CDR3 DNA reads TGCGCCAGCAGCTTTAACGTCGGGACTAGCGGGAGCACAGATACGCAGTATTTT. Protein sequence: CASSFNVGTSGSTDTQYF.